What follows are 10 T cell receptor beta chains derived from one specimen sequenced in a study of T cell changes during pregnancy in multiple sclerosis. TCRdb's copy holds only in-frame clones and misses some; the assay was immunoSEQ multiplex PCR. Of roughly 64,000 clones in the sample, about nine tenths were seen once. The source material was peripheral blood, sampled in the third trimester of pregnancy. Source of these receptors: a female donor in good health, enrolled as a control in a pregnancy study.

This clone showed up just once. V and J are TRBV11-2 and TRBJ1-1; the D gene is possibly TRBD1 (5 bases). V was trimmed by 4 bases and J by 6 bases, leaving 15 bases between them. The CDR3 consists of 14 residues. Germline assignment: CDR1 SGHAT and CDR2 FQNNGV. The CDR3 region is CASSYGPGIPEAFF. The CDR3 coding sequence is TGTGCCAGCAGCTATGGCCCAGGGATACCTGAAGCTTTCTTT. Supplemented by reference TRBV11-2 and TRBJ1-1, the full variable domain reads EAGVAQSPRYKIIEKRQSVAFWCNPISGHATLYWYQQILGQGPKLLIQFQNNGVVDDSQLPKDRFSAERLKGVDSTLKIQPAKLEDSAVYLCASSYGPGIPEAFFGQGTRLTVV.

This rearrangement joins TRBV11-3 to TRBJ2-7, with a tentative D call TRBD2 (6 bases). CDR1 and CDR2 from the germline V gene are SGHNT and YENEEA. Trimming removed 5 bases from V and 3 bases from J, with 8 bases in between. The CDR3 is 12 amino acids. CDR3 coding DNA: TGTGCCAGCAGCCGACTAGACTACGAGCAGTACTTC. Translating gives CASSRLDYEQYF. Combining the CDR3 with reference TRBV11-3 and TRBJ2-7 gives the whole variable domain EAGVVQSPRYKIIEKKQPVAFWCNPISGHNTLYWYLQNLGQGPELLIRYENEEAVDDSQLPKDRFSAERLKGVDSTLKIQPAELGDSAVYLCASSRLDYEQYFGPGTRLTVT.

The chain links TRBV9 to TRBJ2-1; 7 bases are a match to TRBD2. Per the germline V gene, CDR1 is SGDLS and CDR2 is YYNGEE. The CDR3 covers 15 residues. J was trimmed by 6 bases and V by 5 bases; bases with no gene match: 11. CDR3 DNA: TGTGCCAGCAGAGAAACCGGGACTACCGGCAATGAGCAGTTCTTC. Its protein is CASRETGTTGNEQFF.

The genes are TRBV10-2 and TRBJ1-2; D possibly corresponds to TRBD1 (5 bases). Germline V gene sequence: CDR1 WSHSY, CDR2 SAAADI. CDR3 length equals 11 residues. The ends were cut back, 3 bases at V and 13 bases at J, with 12 bases in the middle. CDR3 coding DNA: TGCGCCAGCAGTGAAGGTCAGGGCCGCACCTTC. This codes for CASSEGQGRTF.

The chain links TRBV5-1 to TRBJ2-3; possible D gene TRBD2, 7 bases. This CDR3 comprises 15 residues. Trimming removed 4 bases at V and 1 base at J, with 13 bases between. Germline V CDR1 and CDR2: SGHRS, YFSETQ. CDR3 in DNA: TGCGCCAGCAGCCCGCCGGGGGGCCGCACAGATACGCAGTATTTT. Protein: CASSPPGGRTDTQYF. Complete variable domain (other parts from reference TRBV5-1 and TRBJ2-3): KAGVTQTPRYLIKTRGQQVTLSCSPISGHRSVSWYQQTPGQGLQFLFEYFSETQRNKGNFPGRFSGRQFSNSRSEMNVSTLELGDSALYLCASSPPGGRTDTQYFGPGTRLTVL.

The gene calls are TRBV10-3 and TRBJ2-7, with 9 bases identical to TRBD2. This CDR3 spans 13 amino acids. Trimming at V came to 7 bases and at J to 4 bases, leaving 5 bases not matched to a gene. Germline V gives CDR1 ENHRY, CDR2 SYGVKD. The CDR3 DNA is TGTGCCATCAAGGCTAGCGGGGAGTACGAGCAGTACTTC. It is translated as CAIKASGEYEQYF.

This clone was counted a single time. This chain connects TRBV5-4 to TRBJ1-4; TRBD1 matches at 9 bases. The CDR3 is 15 residues long. The germline V gene encodes CDR1 SGHNT and CDR2 YYREEE (reference sequence). V dropped 5 bases and J dropped 5; count of bases not matched to a gene: 7. The CDR3 DNA is TGTGCCAGCAGGTCGGGACAGGGACGAAATGAAAAACTGTTTTTT. As protein: CASRSGQGRNEKLFF.

This clone was seen a single time. The chain employs TRBV6-1 and TRBJ2-7; maybe TRBD1 (6 bases). Germline V gene sequence: CDR1 MNHNS, CDR2 SASEGT. V was trimmed by 4 bases and J by 3 bases, leaving 16 bases between them. This CDR3 contains 15 residues. CDR3 region: CASSGTRTAYYEQYF. CDR3 sequence (DNA): TGTGCCAGCAGTGGCACGAGGACAGCCTACTACGAGCAGTACTTC.

The rearrangement uses TRBV6-1 and TRBJ2-1, with 11 bases identical to TRBD2. This CDR3 has 14 amino acids. Per germline, CDR1 MNHNS and CDR2 SASEGT. The V and J ends lost 11 bases and 4 bases, in that order; junction bases with no gene match: 7. CDR3 coding DNA: TGTGCCGGCGGACTAGCGGGCGGATACAATGAGCAGTTCTTC. Its translation: CAGGLAGGYNEQFF.

J is TRBJ2-1 and V is TRBV5-6, with D perhaps matching TRBD2 (6 bases). V was clipped by 4 bases and J by 8 bases, with 16 bases between them. Germline loops: CDR1 SGHDT, CDR2 YYEEEE. The CDR3 contains 14 residues. CDR3 sequence reads: CASSASGTPDEQFF. The CDR3 DNA follows: TGTGCCAGCAGCGCCTCCGGGACTCCCGATGAGCAGTTCTTC.